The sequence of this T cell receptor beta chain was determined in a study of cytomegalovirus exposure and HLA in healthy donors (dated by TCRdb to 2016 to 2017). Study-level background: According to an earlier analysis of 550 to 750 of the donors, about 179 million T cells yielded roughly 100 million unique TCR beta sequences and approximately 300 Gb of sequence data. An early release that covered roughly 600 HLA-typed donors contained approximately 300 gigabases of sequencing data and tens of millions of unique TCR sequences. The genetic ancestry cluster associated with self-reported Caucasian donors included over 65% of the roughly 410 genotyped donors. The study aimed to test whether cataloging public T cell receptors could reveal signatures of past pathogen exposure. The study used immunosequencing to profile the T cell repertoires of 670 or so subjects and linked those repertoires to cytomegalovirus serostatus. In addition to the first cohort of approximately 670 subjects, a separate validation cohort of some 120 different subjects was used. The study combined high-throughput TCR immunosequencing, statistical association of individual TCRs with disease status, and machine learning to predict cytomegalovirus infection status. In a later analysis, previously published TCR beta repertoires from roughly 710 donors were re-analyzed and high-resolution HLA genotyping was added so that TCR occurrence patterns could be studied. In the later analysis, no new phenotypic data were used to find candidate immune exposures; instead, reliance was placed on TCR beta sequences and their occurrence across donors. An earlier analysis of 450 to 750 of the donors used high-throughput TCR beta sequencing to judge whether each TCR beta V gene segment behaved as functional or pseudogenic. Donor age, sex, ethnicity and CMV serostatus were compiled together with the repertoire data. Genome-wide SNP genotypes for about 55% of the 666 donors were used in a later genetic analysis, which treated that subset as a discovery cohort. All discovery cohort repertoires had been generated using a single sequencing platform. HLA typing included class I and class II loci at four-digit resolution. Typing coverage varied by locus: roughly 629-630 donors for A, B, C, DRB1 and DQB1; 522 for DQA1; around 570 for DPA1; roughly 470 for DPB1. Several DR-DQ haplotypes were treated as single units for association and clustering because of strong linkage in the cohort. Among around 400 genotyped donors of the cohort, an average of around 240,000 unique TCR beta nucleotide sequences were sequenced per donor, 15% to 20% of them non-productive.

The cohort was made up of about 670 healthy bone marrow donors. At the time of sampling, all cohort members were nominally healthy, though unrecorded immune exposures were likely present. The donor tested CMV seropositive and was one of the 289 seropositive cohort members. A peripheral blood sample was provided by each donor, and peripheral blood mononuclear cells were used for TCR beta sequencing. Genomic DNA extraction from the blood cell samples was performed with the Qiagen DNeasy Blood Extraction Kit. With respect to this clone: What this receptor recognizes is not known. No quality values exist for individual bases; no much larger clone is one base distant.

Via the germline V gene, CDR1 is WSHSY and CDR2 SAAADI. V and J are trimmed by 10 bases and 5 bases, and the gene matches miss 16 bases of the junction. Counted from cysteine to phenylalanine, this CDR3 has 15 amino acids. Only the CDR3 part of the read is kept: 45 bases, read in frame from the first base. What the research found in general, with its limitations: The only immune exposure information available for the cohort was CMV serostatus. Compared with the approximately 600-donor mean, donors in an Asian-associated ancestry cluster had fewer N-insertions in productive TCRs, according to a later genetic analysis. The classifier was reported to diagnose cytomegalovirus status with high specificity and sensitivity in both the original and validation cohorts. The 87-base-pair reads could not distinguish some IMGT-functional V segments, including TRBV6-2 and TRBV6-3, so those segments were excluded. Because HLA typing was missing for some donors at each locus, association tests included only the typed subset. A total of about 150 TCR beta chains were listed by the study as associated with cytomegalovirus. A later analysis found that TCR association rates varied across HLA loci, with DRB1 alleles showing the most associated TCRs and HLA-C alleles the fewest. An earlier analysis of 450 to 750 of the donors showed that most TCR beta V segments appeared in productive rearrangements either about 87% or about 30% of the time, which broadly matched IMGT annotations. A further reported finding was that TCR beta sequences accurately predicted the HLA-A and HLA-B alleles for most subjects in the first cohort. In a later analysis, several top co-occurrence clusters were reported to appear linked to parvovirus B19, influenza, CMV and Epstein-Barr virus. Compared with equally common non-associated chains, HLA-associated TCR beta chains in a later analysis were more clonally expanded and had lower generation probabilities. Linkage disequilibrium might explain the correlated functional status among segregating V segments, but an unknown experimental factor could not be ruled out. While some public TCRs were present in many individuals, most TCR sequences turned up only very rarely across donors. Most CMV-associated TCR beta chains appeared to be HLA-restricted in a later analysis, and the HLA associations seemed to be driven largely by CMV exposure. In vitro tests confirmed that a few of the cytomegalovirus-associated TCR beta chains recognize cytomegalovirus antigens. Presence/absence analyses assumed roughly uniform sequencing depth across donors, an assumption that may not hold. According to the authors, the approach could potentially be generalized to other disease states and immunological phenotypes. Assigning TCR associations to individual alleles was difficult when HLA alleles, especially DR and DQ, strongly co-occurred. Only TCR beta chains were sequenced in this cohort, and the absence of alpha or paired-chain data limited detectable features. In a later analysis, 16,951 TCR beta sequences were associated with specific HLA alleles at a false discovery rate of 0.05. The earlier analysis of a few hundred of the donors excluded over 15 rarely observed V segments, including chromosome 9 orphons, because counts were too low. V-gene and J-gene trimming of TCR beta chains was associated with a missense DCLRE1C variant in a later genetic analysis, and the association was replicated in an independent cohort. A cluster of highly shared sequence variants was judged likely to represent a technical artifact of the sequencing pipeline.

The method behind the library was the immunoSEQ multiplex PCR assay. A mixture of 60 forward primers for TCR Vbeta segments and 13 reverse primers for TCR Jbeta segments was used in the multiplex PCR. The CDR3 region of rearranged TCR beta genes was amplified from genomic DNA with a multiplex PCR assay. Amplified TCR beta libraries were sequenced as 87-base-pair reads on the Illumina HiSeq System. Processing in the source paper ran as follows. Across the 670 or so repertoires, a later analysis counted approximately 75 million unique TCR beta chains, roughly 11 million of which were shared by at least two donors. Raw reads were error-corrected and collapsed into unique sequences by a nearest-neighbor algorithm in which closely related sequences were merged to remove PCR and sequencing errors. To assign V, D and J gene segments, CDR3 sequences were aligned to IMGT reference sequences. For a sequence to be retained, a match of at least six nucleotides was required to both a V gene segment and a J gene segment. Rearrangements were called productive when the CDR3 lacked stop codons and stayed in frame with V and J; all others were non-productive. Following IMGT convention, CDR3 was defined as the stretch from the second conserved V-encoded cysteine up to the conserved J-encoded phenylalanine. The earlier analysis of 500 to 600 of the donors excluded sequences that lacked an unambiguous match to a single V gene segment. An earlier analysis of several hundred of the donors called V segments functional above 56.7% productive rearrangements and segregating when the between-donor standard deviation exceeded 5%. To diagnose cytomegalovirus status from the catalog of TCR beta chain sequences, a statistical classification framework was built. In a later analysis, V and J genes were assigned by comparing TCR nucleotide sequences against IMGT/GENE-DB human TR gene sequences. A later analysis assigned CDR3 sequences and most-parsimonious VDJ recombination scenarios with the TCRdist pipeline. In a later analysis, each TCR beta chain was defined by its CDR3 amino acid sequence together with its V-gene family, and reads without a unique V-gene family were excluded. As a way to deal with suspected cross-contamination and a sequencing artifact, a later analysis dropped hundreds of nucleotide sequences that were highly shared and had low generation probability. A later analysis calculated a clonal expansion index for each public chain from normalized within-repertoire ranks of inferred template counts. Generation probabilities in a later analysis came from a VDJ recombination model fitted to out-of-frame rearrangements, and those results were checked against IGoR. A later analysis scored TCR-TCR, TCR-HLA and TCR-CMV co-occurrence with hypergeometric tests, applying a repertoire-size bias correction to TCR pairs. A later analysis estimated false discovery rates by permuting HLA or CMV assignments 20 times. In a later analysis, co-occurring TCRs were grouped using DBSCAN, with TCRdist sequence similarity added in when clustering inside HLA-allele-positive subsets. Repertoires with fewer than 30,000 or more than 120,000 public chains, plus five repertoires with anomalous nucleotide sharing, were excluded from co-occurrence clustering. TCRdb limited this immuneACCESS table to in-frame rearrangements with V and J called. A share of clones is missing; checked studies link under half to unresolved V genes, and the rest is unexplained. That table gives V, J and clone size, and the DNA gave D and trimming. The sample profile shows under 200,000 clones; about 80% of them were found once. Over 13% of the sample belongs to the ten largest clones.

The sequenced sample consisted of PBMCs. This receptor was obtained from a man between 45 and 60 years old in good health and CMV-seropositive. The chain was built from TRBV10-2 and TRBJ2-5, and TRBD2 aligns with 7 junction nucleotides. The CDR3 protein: CATSPTVAGMETQYF. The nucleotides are TGCGCCACCTCACCTACAGTAGCGGGCATGGAGACCCAGTACTTC.